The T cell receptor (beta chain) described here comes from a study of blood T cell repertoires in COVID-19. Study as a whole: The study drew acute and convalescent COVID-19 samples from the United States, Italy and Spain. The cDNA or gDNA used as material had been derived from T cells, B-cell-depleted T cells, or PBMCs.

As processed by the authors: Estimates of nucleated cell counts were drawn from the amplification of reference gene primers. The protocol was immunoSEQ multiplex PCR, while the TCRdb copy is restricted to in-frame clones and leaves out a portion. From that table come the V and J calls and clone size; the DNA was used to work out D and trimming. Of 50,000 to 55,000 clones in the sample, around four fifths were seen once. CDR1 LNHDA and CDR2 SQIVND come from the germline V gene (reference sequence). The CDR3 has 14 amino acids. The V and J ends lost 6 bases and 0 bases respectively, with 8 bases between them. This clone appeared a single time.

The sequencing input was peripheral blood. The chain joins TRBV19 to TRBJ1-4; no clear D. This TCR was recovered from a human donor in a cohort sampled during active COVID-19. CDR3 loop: CASRRASTNEKLFF. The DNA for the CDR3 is TGTGCCAGTAGGCGGGCATCAACTAATGAAAAACTGTTTTTT.